This T cell receptor beta chain was sequenced in a study of identical twins. Study observations and caveats: Where beta out-of-frame sequences were concerned, excess twin sharing was weaker. These conclusions were based on statistical analysis (cross-sectional, not following the same donors). Fewer insertions were carried by abundant cord blood beta clonotypes, but none was seen in memory repertoires.

This clonotype was detected a few times. Its antigen is not known. V was pared by 4 bases and J by 1 base, with 8 bases between. Germline V gives CDR1 SGHRS, CDR2 YFSETQ. This CDR3 has 13 residues. In TCRdb, the 5' RACE reads were re-called with MiXCR into one record per CDR3 protein. This table holds approximately 1.8 million distinct CDR3 sequences, about 30% found once. The V and J genes are TRBV5-1 and TRBJ1-1, with D perhaps TRBD1 (5 bases). The sequencing input was cord blood. This sequence was found in a newborn girl in good health. The CDR3 loop is CASSRDQNTEAFF. The CDR3 region has the DNA TGCGCCAGCAGCCGGGACCAGAACACTGAAGCTTTCTTT.